A selection of T cell receptor beta chains follows, all from one sample in a study of T cell responses to AZD1222 COVID-19 vaccine. The method was immunoSEQ multiplex PCR; TCRdb's version includes in-frame clones alone and lacks a portion of them. The data contain about 120,000 clones, about 90% of them singletons. The input for sequencing was peripheral blood, taken on day 0 of AZD1222 vaccination. The receptors derive from an adult in good health. CDR3s include the opening cysteine and the closing phenylalanine or tryptophan. The D gene is left open where the match is weak. Clone size appears in some rows only: once, few, many, or a class for an expanded clone.

d_call,clone_size,v_call,cdr3_length,j_call,cdr3_aa,cdr3_nt
.,.,TRBV15,13,TRBJ1-1,CATSRDHGTEAFF,TGTGCCACCAGCAGAGATCACGGCACTGAAGCTTTCTTT
.,.,TRBV14,14,TRBJ2-5,CASNPIGGRETQYF,TGTGCCAGCAACCCAATCGGGGGAAGGGAGACCCAGTACTTC
.,.,TRBV28,15,TRBJ1-3,CASRPETLSGNTIYF,TGTGCCAGCAGGCCCGAGACCCTCTCTGGAAACACCATATATTTT
.,once,TRBV6-5,13,TRBJ1-2,CASRLLGDYGYTF,TGTGCCAGCAGACTACTGGGGGACTATGGCTACACCTTC
TRBD1,.,TRBV3-1/TRBV3-2,15,TRBJ1-6,CASSSDRVGVSPLHF,TGTGCCAGCAGCTCGGACAGGGTAGGGGTTTCACCCCTCCACTTT
.,.,TRBV7-2,15,TRBJ1-5,CASSLSGRPDQPQHF,TGTGCCAGCAGCTTATCCGGGAGGCCCGATCAGCCCCAGCATTTT
.,.,TRBV19,15,TRBJ2-3,CASSIDQGRTDTQYF,TGTGCCAGTAGTATAGATCAGGGGCGCACAGATACGCAGTATTTT
.,once,TRBV27,13,TRBJ1-6,CASSFGRDSPLHF,TGTGCCAGCAGTTTTGGCAGGGATTCACCCCTCCACTTT
TRBD2,.,TRBV5-1,14,TRBJ2-5,CASSFGGSLETQYF,TGCGCCAGCAGCTTCGGCGGGAGTCTAGAGACCCAGTACTTC
TRBD1,.,TRBV2,14,TRBJ2-7,CASSEQGANYEQYF,TGTGCCAGCAGTGAACAGGGGGCTAACTACGAGCAGTACTTC